The present T cell receptor beta chain was sequenced within a study of blood T cell repertoires in COVID-19. The germline V gene has CDR1 SGHNT and CDR2 YYREEE (reference sequence). The ends lost 2 bases at V and 4 bases at J; junction bases unmatched: 3. The CDR3 covers 16 residues. This clone has only one observation. The same CDR3 arises from other DNA sequences in this sample as well. Using immunoSEQ multiplex PCR, the repertoire was profiled, and TCRdb retains in-frame clones only, with some absent. The sample holds 150,000 to 200,000 clones; approximately 88% are singletons and the top ten take 1.5% to 2%.

Sequencing was performed on peripheral blood. The clonotype was recovered from a woman between 50 and 59 years old with acute or convalescent COVID-19. The chain is built from TRBV5-4 and TRBJ2-2; 12 nucleotides agree with TRBD2. In DNA, the CDR3 is TGTGCCAGCAGCTTAGGACTAGCGGGAAGCACCGGGGAGCTGTTTTTT. Amino acid sequence: CASSLGLAGSTGELFF.